The 21 T cell receptor beta chains reported below all come from one sample, sequenced in a study of blood T cell repertoires in COVID-19 (dated by TCRdb to about 2020). Library construction relied on the immunoSEQ multiplex PCR assay. Entries here come from immuneACCESS through TCRdb and include only in-frame sequences with V and J called. Some clones fail to appear in such tables; in the studies checked, an unresolved V gene covers under half of the shortfall, and the cause of the remainder is unknown. For this sample there are roughly 65,000 clones; nearly 80% appear just once. Roughly 44% of the sample goes to the ten largest clones. Source material: peripheral blood. These receptors originate from a human donor in a cohort sampled during active COVID-19.

The J gene is TRBJ2-1, the V gene TRBV6-5; a weak D match, TRBD1 (6 bases). Germline-derived CDR1 and CDR2 are MNHEY and SVGAGI. The CDR3 covers 12 residues. V lost 6 bases and J lost 9, with 12 bases in between. This chain's CDR3 is CASRNRVGEQFF. The CDR3 DNA reads TGTGCCAGCAGAAACAGGGTTGGTGAGCAGTTCTTC.

The V call is TRBV19, the J call TRBJ2-3; the D is unclear. Germline assignment: CDR1 LNHDA and CDR2 SQIVND (reference sequence). Trimming pared 2 bases from V and 5 bases from J, leaving 14 bases between. This CDR3 has 15 amino acids. Here the CDR3 DNA reads TGTGCCAGTAGTATAAGCCAGGATTCTCAAGATACGCAGTATTTT. Translated: CASSISQDSQDTQYF.

This clone showed up just a few times. J is TRBJ2-3 and V is TRBV28; D uncertain. This CDR3 spans 11 amino acids. V was shortened by 2 bases and J by 8 bases, with 5 bases between the two germline ends. The germline gives CDR1 MDHEN, CDR2 SYDVKM. Here the CDR3 reads CASSLPGTQYF. The CDR3 nucleotides read TGTGCCAGCAGTTTACCCGGTACGCAGTATTTT.

This clone has a handful of counts. V is TRBV7-8 and J is TRBJ1-6; weak D call: TRBD1 (6 bases). With 1 base removed from V and 7 bases from J, the gap between germline ends came to 11 bases. CDR1 is SGHVS and CDR2 is FQNEAQ in the germline V gene. The CDR3 is 15 amino acids. The CDR3 coding sequence is TGTGCCAGCAGCTTAGAACAGGGAACGAATTCACCCCTCCACTTT. It translates to CASSLEQGTNSPLHF.

The V call is TRBV5-6, the J call TRBJ2-7; TRBD1 matches 8 bases. Germline loops: CDR1 SGHDT, CDR2 YYEEEE. The CDR3 runs to 14 residues. The junction had 4 bases not matched to a gene; V was cut back by 5 bases and J by 0 bases. CDR3 DNA: TGTGCCAGCAGTCGACAGGGGAGCTCCTACGAGCAGTACTTC. As protein: CASSRQGSSYEQYF.

The chain uses TRBV28 and TRBJ2-7; D perhaps matches TRBD1 (6 bases). This CDR3 has 16 amino acids. With 5 bases removed from V and 3 bases from J, the gap between germline ends came to 20 bases. CDR1 is MDHEN, CDR2 SYDVKM, per germline. CDR3 sequence (DNA): TGTGCCAGCAGTCCCCATGGGCCCCAGGGGATCTACGAGCAGTACTTC. Encoded protein: CASSPHGPQGIYEQYF. Complete variable domain (other parts from reference TRBV28 and TRBJ2-7): DVKVTQSSRYLVKRTGEKVFLECVQDMDHENMFWYRQDPGLGLRLIYFSYDVKMKEKGDIPEGYSVSREKKERFSLILESASTNQTSMYLCASSPHGPQGIYEQYFGPGTRLTVT.

As for this clone: Within the sample, other DNA sequences also encode this same CDR3. The chain joins TRBV6-5 to TRBJ1-1; the match to TRBD1 covers 7 bases. J lost 5 bases, V lost 0 bases, and 3 bases had no gene match. Germline V lookup: CDR1 MNHEY, CDR2 SVGAGI. The length of the CDR3 is 14 residues. CDR3 DNA: TGTGCCAGCAGTTACTCGGACAGGCGGACTGAAGCTTTCTTT. This encodes CASSYSDRRTEAFF.

The chain uses TRBV13 and TRBJ1-5; weak D call: TRBD1 (5 bases). CDR1 and CDR2 (germline): PRHDT, FYEKMQ (reference sequence). V lost 5 bases to trimming and J lost 0 bases, with 11 bases between them. The CDR3 spans 15 residues. In DNA, the CDR3 is TGTGCCAGCAGCCTACGAAGGGGTAGCAATCAGCCCCAGCATTTT. Amino acids: CASSLRRGSNQPQHF. Full variable domain (outside the CDR3, taken from reference TRBV13 and TRBJ1-5): AAGVIQSPRHLIKEKRETATLKCYPIPRHDTVYWYQQGPGQDPQFLISFYEKMQSDKGSIPDRFSAQQFSDYHSELNMSSLELGDSALYFCASSLRRGSNQPQHFGDGTRLSIL.

The rearrangement uses TRBV4-2 and TRBJ1-2; D unclear. The length of the CDR3 is 16 residues. V gave up 4 bases and J gave up 0 bases, with 15 bases separating them. Germline lookup yields CDR1 LGHNA and CDR2 YNFKEQ. The CDR3 is CASSREGGGTNYGYTF. The CDR3 nucleotides read TGTGCCAGCAGCCGAGAGGGAGGCGGGACTAACTATGGCTACACCTTC.

This rearrangement joins TRBV28 to TRBJ1-2, with D unresolved. V was pared by 6 bases and J by 8 bases, with 10 bases between. The CDR3 consists of 11 residues. CDR1 is MDHEN and CDR2 is SYDVKM in the germline V gene. CDR3 amino acids: CASSHGWGYTF. DNA of the CDR3: TGTGCCAGCAGCCATGGCTGGGGCTACACCTTC.

The V call is TRBV10-1, the J call TRBJ1-2, with D perhaps matching TRBD1 (5 bases). V was trimmed by 3 bases and J by 7 bases, leaving 12 bases between them. The CDR3 sequence is 13 residues long. Germline V gene sequence: CDR1 WNHNN, CDR2 SYGVQD (reference sequence). The CDR3 nucleotides are TGCGCCAGCAGTGACCCCAGGGCAGGTGGCTACACCTTC. Translation: CASSDPRAGGYTF.

This clone was seen only once. The chain carries TRBV15 and TRBJ1-5, with D perhaps TRBD1 (6 bases). CDR3 length: 15 amino acids. With 5 bases removed from V and 7 bases from J, the gap between germline ends came to 18 bases. Germline V CDR1 and CDR2: LNHNV, YYDKDF (reference sequence). The CDR3 is CATSGIGGPEQPQHF. The CDR3 nucleotides are TGTGCCACCAGCGGGATAGGGGGTCCCGAGCAGCCCCAGCATTTT.

The genes are TRBV6-1 and TRBJ1-1; 10 positions agree with TRBD1. This CDR3 region has 16 residues. Germline V CDR1 and CDR2: MNHNS, SASEGT. V shed 1 base, J shed 5 bases, and the junction held 7 bases outside the gene matches. The CDR3 DNA sequence: TGTGCCAGCAGTGAAGGCGAGACAGGGGGCTGGACTGAAGCTTTCTTT. Protein sequence: CASSEGETGGWTEAFF.

The chain couples TRBV28 to TRBJ1-2; D not resolved. The CDR3 extends over 16 amino acids. Trimming pared 4 bases from V and 5 bases from J, leaving 20 bases between. In germline, CDR1 is MDHEN, CDR2 SYDVKM. CDR3 DNA sequence: TGTGCCAGCAGTTCTGGTGGGCCTCCGAGATGGTATGGCTACACCTTC. Residues: CASSSGGPPRWYGYTF.

The chain combines TRBV6-5 with TRBJ2-1; 9 bases are a match to TRBD2. The V segment lost 6 bases and the J segment 8 bases; nucleotides outside the gene matches: 11. Germline V lookup: CDR1 MNHEY, CDR2 SVGAGI. The CDR3 sequence is 15 residues long. The DNA of the CDR3 is TGTGCCAGCAGAAAGGGGGTAATAGCGGGAGATGAGCAGTTCTTC. Translated, it gives CASRKGVIAGDEQFF.

The chain links TRBV5-4 to TRBJ1-1, with a possible D match to TRBD1 (6 bases). The CDR3 has 13 residues. Trimming removed 1 base at V and 6 bases at J, with 10 bases between. Germline CDR1 SGHNT, CDR2 YYREEE (reference sequence). The DNA of the CDR3 is TGTGCCAGCAGCTTGACAGGGCTTCCTGAAGCTTTCTTT. Translation gives CASSLTGLPEAFF.

This clone was counted only a few times. This chain joins TRBV6-5 and TRBJ2-7; D not certain. CDR1 and CDR2 (germline): MNHEY, SVGAGI. V was pared by 0 bases and J by 2 bases, with 11 bases between. CDR3 length equals 15 residues. The CDR3 region is CASSYSKLSTYEQYF. The CDR3 DNA reads TGTGCCAGCAGTTACTCAAAACTCTCAACCTACGAGCAGTACTTC.

V usage is TRBV30 and J usage is TRBJ1-1, with D possibly matching TRBD1 (5 bases). The CDR3 spans 15 residues. V was shortened by 0 bases and J by 4 bases, with 15 bases between the two germline ends. The germline gives CDR1 GTSNPN, CDR2 SVGIG (reference sequence). The CDR3 is CAWSVGVAVGTEAFF. The CDR3 bases are TGTGCCTGGAGTGTAGGGGTGGCCGTCGGCACTGAAGCTTTCTTT. The full variable domain, with the rest looked up from reference TRBV30 and TRBJ1-1, is SQTIHQWPATLVQPVGSPLSLECTVEGTSNPNLYWYRQAAGRGLQLLFYSVGIGQISSEVPQNLSASRPQDRQFILSSKKLLLSDSGFYLCAWSVGVAVGTEAFFGQGTRLTVV.

The sample holds one count of this clone. V usage is TRBV28 and J usage is TRBJ2-7; 10 nucleotides line up with TRBD2. V lost 8 bases, J lost 4 bases, and 11 bases stayed unmatched. The CDR3 totals 15 residues. The germline V gene has CDR1 MDHEN and CDR2 SYDVKM. The CDR3 DNA reads TGTGCCAGCCACTCCCTAGCGGGAGTTGCTTACGAGCAGTACTTC. Translating it yields CASHSLAGVAYEQYF. The complete variable domain, with remaining parts taken from reference TRBV28 and TRBJ2-7, reads DVKVTQSSRYLVKRTGEKVFLECVQDMDHENMFWYRQDPGLGLRLIYFSYDVKMKEKGDIPEGYSVSREKKERFSLILESASTNQTSMYLCASHSLAGVAYEQYFGPGTRLTVT.

The rearrangement joins TRBV11-2 to TRBJ2-7; D is uncertain. The CDR3 runs to 13 residues. CDR1 is SGHAT, CDR2 FQNNGV, per germline. Trimming took off 5 bases at V and 4 bases at J, with 12 bases between the two ends. The CDR3 protein is CASSLLEAYEQYF. CDR3 nucleotide sequence: TGTGCCAGCAGCCTTCTCGAGGCATACGAGCAGTACTTC. The full variable domain, with the rest looked up from reference TRBV11-2 and TRBJ2-7, is EAGVAQSPRYKIIEKRQSVAFWCNPISGHATLYWYQQILGQGPKLLIQFQNNGVVDDSQLPKDRFSAERLKGVDSTLKIQPAKLEDSAVYLCASSLLEAYEQYFGPGTRLTVT.

The chain employs TRBV28 and TRBJ2-3; possible D gene TRBD1, 6 bases. Looked up from germline, CDR1 is MDHEN and CDR2 is SYDVKM. Trimming stripped 5 bases from V and 4 bases from J, with 10 bases between. The CDR3 is 13 residues long. CDR3 nucleotides: TGTGCCAGCAGTCCCGCAGGGGCAGATACGCAGTATTTT. The encoded protein is CASSPAGADTQYF.